Below are 10 T cell receptor beta chains sequenced from a single sample in a study of blood T cell repertoires in COVID-19. The data were produced by immunoSEQ multiplex PCR, yet TCRdb's version contains in-frame clones alone and is incomplete. The repertoire holds 84,000 or so clones, with around 80% as singletons. The sample taken for sequencing was peripheral blood. The receptors shown here come from a middle-aged woman with active or convalescent COVID-19.

The table lists this clone with a count of one. V is TRBV5-1 and J is TRBJ2-5; D remains ambiguous. There are 15 residues in the CDR3. V was pared by 1 base and J by 3 bases, with 13 bases between. Germline V gene data show CDR1 as SGHRS and CDR2 as YFSETQ. Here the CDR3 DNA reads TGCGCCAGCAGCTTGCAGACTTCTTCTGAAGAGACCCAGTACTTC. Protein product: CASSLQTSSEETQYF.

The V call is TRBV14, the J call TRBJ1-1, with 7 bases matching TRBD1. Looked up from germline, CDR1 is SGHDN and CDR2 is FVKESK. This CDR3 has 18 amino acids. V shed 3 bases, J shed 0 bases, and the junction held 13 bases outside the gene matches. The CDR3 DNA follows: TGTGCCAGCAGCCAGCAAGGGAGCTGGACAGGTTTGAACACTGAAGCTTTCTTT. This sequence encodes CASSQQGSWTGLNTEAFF.

The chain employs TRBV9 and TRBJ2-1; a possible D gene is TRBD2 (6 bases). The CDR3 totals 16 residues. Germline V gene sequence: CDR1 SGDLS, CDR2 YYNGEE. Deletions cut 4 bases from V and 4 bases from J, with 18 bases between. CDR3 protein: CASSPHFSGLYNEQFF. Here the CDR3 DNA reads TGTGCCAGCAGCCCACACTTTTCGGGACTTTACAATGAGCAGTTCTTC.

This clone came up once. The chain uses TRBV24-1 and TRBJ2-1, with 15 bases that match TRBD2. CDR3 size: 16 residues. Germline lookup yields CDR1 KGHDR and CDR2 SFDVKD. With 3 bases clipped from V and 7 bases from J, the junction kept 3 bases outside the gene matches. The CDR3 reads CATSDPGLAGGNEQFF. The CDR3 DNA sequence: TGTGCCACCAGTGATCCGGGACTAGCGGGAGGAAATGAGCAGTTCTTC.

This clone was seen a few times. V is TRBV7-3 and J is TRBJ2-1; 8 nucleotides line up with TRBD1. Trimming took 4 bases from V and 9 from J; bases not matched to a gene: 5. The CDR3 consists of 13 residues. Germline assignment: CDR1 SGHTA and CDR2 FQGTGA. This CDR3 reads CASSSDTGGEQFF. The CDR3 region has the DNA TGTGCCAGCAGCTCAGACACAGGGGGTGAGCAGTTCTTC.

The V call is TRBV10-2, the J call TRBJ2-7; 7 nucleotides agree with TRBD2. The ends lost 5 bases at V and 2 bases at J; junction bases unmatched: 6. CDR1 is WSHSY, CDR2 SAAADI, per germline. The CDR3 extends over 14 amino acids. CDR3 amino acids: CASSRGEGPYEQYF. The CDR3 DNA sequence: TGCGCCAGCAGTCGGGGGGAGGGCCCCTACGAGCAGTACTTC.

V gene TRBV18 combines with J gene TRBJ1-5, with D uncertain. This CDR3 is 13 amino acids long. Germline CDR1 KGHSH, CDR2 LQKENI. V dropped 2 bases and J dropped 14 bases, with 16 bases sitting between them. The CDR3: CASSPNDTPGKHF. Written as DNA, the CDR3 is TGTGCCAGCTCACCAAATGATACTCCAGGAAAGCATTTT.

As concerns this clone: Other DNA sequences in the same sample also yield this CDR3. The rearrangement joins TRBV6-1 to TRBJ1-5; 7 nucleotides match TRBD1. The CDR3 runs to 15 residues. CDR1 and CDR2 from the germline V gene are MNHNS and SASEGT. After removal of 1 base from V and 3 bases from J, the junction contained 3 bases not matched to a gene. The CDR3 loop reads CASSEGTGVNQPQHF. The CDR3 DNA is TGTGCCAGCAGTGAAGGGACAGGAGTCAATCAGCCCCAGCATTTT.

This clone was recorded once. The genes are TRBV6-2 or TRBV6-3 and TRBJ2-2; D is ambiguous. CDR3 size: 17 residues. CDR1 is MNHEY, CDR2 SVGEGT, per germline. Trimming removed 5 bases from V and 4 bases from J, with 20 bases in between. In nucleotides, the CDR3 is TGTGCCAGCAGTAGACGCCCAGGCCCGTTAGGCACCGGGGAGCTGTTTTTT. Translated, it gives CASSRRPGPLGTGELFF.

A single count supports this clone. The chain uses TRBV19 and TRBJ1-4; D unclear. Germline CDR1 is LNHDA and CDR2 is SQIVND (reference sequence). Trimming removed 3 bases from V and 7 bases from J, with 3 bases in between. CDR3 length: 11 residues. The CDR3 spells CASSIREKLFF. CDR3 nucleotides: TGTGCCAGTAGTATTCGTGAAAAACTGTTTTTT.